The clone carrying this TCR beta chain was found a few times. The antigen remains unidentified. This specimen comes from a study of cytotoxic CD8 clonotypes in ibrutinib-treated CLL. As for the study in general: Among responders, roughly 24 were partial and 2 complete; after median roughly 70 months, about 15 stayed remitted and about 12 progressed.

With sequencing, the targeted depth ranged from 1 in 200,000 to 1 in 1 million T cells. Profiled with immunoSEQ multiplex PCR; TCRdb holds only in-frame clones, not every one. The profile shows some 300,000 clones, about 80% of them singletons. The CDR3 runs 12 residues. Trimming removed 5 bases from V and 7 bases from J, with 9 bases in between. Germline V gene lookup returns CDR1 SEHNR and CDR2 FQNEAQ (reference sequence). Study conclusions and caveats: Baseline clonality, higher than in age-matched healthy donors, tracked circulating CD8+ T-cell counts.

The receptor was derived from a human donor with chronic lymphocytic leukemia. The source material was PBMCs, sampled before ibrutinib treatment. The rearrangement joins TRBV7-9 to TRBJ1-5, with D tentatively TRBD1 (6 bases). CDR3 protein: CASSMDSQPQHF. CDR3 nucleotide sequence: TGTGCCAGCAGCATGGACAGCCAGCCCCAGCATTTT.